The entry below gives a single T cell receptor beta chain sequence along with its context. Its cognate antigen is unknown. A junction boundary mismatches the germline segment, possibly from a read error. This sample is drawn from a study of cytomegalovirus exposure and HLA in healthy donors. General study findings and limits: An analysis was carried out later, and it reportedly showed fewer N-insertions in an Asian-associated ancestry cluster than the 666-donor mean. What was likely a sequencing artifact was a cluster of highly shared sequence variants. A later analysis linked a missense variant in DCLRE1C to the trimming of TCR beta V and J genes.

CDR1 and CDR2 from the germline V gene are SSHAT and FNYEAQ (reference sequence). The CDR3 is made up of 13 amino acids. PCR involved 60 Vbeta and 13 Jbeta primers. The repertoire was sequenced with immunoSEQ multiplex PCR; TCRdb's copy has only in-frame clones and lacks some. The sample table includes some 200,000 clones. The chain has TRBV7-7 and TRBJ2-5; unclear D gene. Sequencing was done on a sample of PBMCs. This receptor was obtained from a woman aged 18-29 years in good health and CMV-seropositive. The CDR3, as DNA: TGTGCTAGCAGCTTCACTAATCAAGAGACCCAGTACTTC. This translates into CASSFTNQETQYF.